The TCR beta chain under discussion was sequenced for a study of human T cells and chemical hapten exposure (dated by TCRdb to the early 2020s). Regarding the study in general: For sensitization, 2% DPC in acetone was applied to an approximately 2 cm by approximately 2 cm area of upper inner arm skin. Patients additionally received weekly therapeutic DPC doses to the scalp throughout the approximately 22-week study period. Patch testing on the upper back used Finn chambers containing 0.01% DPC, with scoring done after 6 days according to International Contact Dermatitis Research Group standards. Alopecia areata with under or over 50% scalp involvement, alopecia totalis and alopecia universalis were represented in the patient cohort, which was mostly female. The libraries were sequenced as a pool, and the TCR yield per sample differed mostly because of small variations in library volumes within the pool. In alopecia patients, the study followed how the peripheral blood TCR repertoire changed in vivo over primary and secondary sensitization to diphenylcyclopropenone (DPC), a hapten. Patient blood was sampled pre-sensitization (week 0) and at 2, 6 and about 24 weeks after DPC sensitization. For TCR sequencing, blood came from 25 to 35 alopecia patients at anywhere from one to four time points (pre-sensitization, 2, 6 and 24 weeks).

After removal of 7 bases from V and 1 base from J, the junction retains 6 bases not matched to a gene. From the cysteine through the phenylalanine, the CDR3 covers 15 amino acids. The kept DNA is CDR3 alone, 45 bases in frame from the first base. Library generation was performed with RACE. The sequencing machine was a NextSeq 500. Library preparation attached unique molecular identifiers to individual cDNA molecules for quantitative, reproducible TCR counting. For every blood RNA sample, sequencing covered both the TCR alpha and TCR beta chains. Turning to the authors' computational methods: The median number of TCRs per sample was over 85,000, ranging from about 20,000 to 700,000. The Decombinator software suite was used to annotate the V, J and CDR3 of the TCR reads. Every sample was subsampled to the same number of TCRs (28,000) for the PS versus PT1 abundance plots. Expanded TCRs were defined as absent before sensitization and observed at least eight times at the 2-week time point. Starting from the raw public reads, TCRdb applied fastp trimming at Q25, assembled clones with MiXCR and retained in-frame beta chains. Rows are combined by CDR3 protein, so each entry shows the most common genes and DNA. The V and J calls and clone size are TCRdb's, not the authors'. Across this sample there are a few hundred thousand distinct CDR3 sequences, with roughly 7.7% seen only once. Roughly 1.2% of the sample is held by the ten biggest clonotypes.

General study outcomes and caveats: Compared with pre-sensitization or healthy control sets, expanded TCRs formed significantly more large CDR3 similarity clusters, which is consistent with antigen-driven responses. Patch test score correlated positively with the number of PT1 expanded TCRs, reaching significance at thresholds 8, 16 and 32 but not at 4. DPC sensitization did not change how many TCRs were above 1 in 1000 frequency, and no evidence was found of alterations in global repertoire structure. Because all patients had alopecia, a presumed autoimmune disease, the immune response of the patients might differ from that of healthy individuals. After repeated subsampling, the strength of the expansion versus patch-test correlation and the threshold at which it became significant changed.

The time point label, read with the paper, signifies: pre-sensitization, week 0. The sample's treatment or condition label is to be understood as: therapeutic diphenylcyclopropenone sensitization with weekly scalp DPC. At each patch-test visit, blood was drawn before the patch test was applied. Patients were considered eligible if aged 18 to 70, diagnosed with alopecia and deemed suitable for DPC therapy, and patients were excluded if pregnant. Unfractionated whole blood was collected in Tempus Blood RNA tubes, and total RNA was extracted from that blood. This clonotype has only a few counts. Its antigen is currently not known. Base quality data are lacking; no much larger clone is found one base away.

This clonotype was sampled from a man aged 18-30 years with alopecia areata. Some clones in this sample may be carry-over from other donors' samples. The chain uses TRBV12-3 or TRBV12-4 and TRBJ1-5, with 8 bases aligning to TRBD1. Sequencing was performed on whole blood, taken in connection with sensitization to the hapten diphenylcyclopropenone (DPC). Read as DNA, the sequence is TGTGCCAGCACCCGACAGGGGATGAGCAATCAGCCCCAGCATTTT. This is translated as CASTRQGMSNQPQHF.